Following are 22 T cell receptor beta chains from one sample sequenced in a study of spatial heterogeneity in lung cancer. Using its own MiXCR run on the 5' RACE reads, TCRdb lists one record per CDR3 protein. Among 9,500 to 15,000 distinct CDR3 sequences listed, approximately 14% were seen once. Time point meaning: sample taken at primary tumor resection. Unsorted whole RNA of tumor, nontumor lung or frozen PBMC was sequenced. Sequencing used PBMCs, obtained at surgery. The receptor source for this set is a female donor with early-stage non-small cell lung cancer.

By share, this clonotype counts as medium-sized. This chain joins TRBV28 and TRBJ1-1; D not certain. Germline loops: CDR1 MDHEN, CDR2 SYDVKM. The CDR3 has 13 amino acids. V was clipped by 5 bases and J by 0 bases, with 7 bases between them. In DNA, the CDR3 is TGTGCCAGCAGTCCCACAGTGAACACTGAAGCTTTCTTT. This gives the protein CASSPTVNTEAFF.

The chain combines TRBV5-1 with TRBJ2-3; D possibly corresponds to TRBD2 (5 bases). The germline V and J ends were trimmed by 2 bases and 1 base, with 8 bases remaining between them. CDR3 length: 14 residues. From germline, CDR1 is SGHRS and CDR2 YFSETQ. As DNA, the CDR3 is TGCGCCAGCAGCTTAGGGAGCCGCACAGATACGCAGTATTTT. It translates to CASSLGSRTDTQYF.

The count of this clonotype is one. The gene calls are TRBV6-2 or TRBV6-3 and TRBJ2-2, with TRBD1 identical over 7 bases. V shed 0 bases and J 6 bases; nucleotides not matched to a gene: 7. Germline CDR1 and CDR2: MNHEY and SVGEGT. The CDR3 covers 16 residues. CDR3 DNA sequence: TGTGCCAGCAGTTACTCAGGGGGCGGTTCGGCCGGGGAGCTGTTTTTT. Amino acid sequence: CASSYSGGGSAGELFF.

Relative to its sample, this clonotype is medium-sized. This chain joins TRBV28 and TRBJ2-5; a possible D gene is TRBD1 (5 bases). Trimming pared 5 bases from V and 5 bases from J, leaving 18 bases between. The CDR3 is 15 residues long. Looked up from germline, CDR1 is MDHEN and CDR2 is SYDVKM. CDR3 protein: CASSPSRRGRETQYF. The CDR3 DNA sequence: TGTGCCAGCAGTCCGAGCCGAAGGGGTCGTGAGACCCAGTACTTC. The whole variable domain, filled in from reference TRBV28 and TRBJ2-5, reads DVKVTQSSRYLVKRTGEKVFLECVQDMDHENMFWYRQDPGLGLRLIYFSYDVKMKEKGDIPEGYSVSREKKERFSLILESASTNQTSMYLCASSPSRRGRETQYFGPGTRLLVL.

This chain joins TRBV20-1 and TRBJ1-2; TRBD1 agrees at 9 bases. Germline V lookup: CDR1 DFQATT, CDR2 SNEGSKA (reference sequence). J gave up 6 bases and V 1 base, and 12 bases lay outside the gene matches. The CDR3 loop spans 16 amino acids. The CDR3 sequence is CSARGPGTGIGDGYTF. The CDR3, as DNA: TGCAGTGCTAGAGGTCCCGGGACAGGGATCGGAGATGGCTACACCTTC.

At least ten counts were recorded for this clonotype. CDR3 DNA: TGTGCCAGCTCACCATTTGACAGGGCGGTGAACACTGAAGCTTTCTTT. Protein product: CASSPFDRAVNTEAFF. The chain couples TRBV18 to TRBJ1-1; 7 nucleotides line up with TRBD1. The CDR3 runs to 16 residues. Germline V CDR1 and CDR2: KGHSH, LQKENI. Losses at the gene ends were 2 bases for V and 0 bases for J; bases not matched to a gene: 6.

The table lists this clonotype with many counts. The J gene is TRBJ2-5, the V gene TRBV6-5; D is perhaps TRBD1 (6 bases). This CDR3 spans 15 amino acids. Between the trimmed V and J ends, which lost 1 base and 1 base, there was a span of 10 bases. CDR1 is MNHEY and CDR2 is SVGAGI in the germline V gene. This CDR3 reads CASSYLAQGQETQYF. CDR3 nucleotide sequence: TGTGCCAGCAGTTACTTGGCACAGGGCCAAGAGACCCAGTACTTC.

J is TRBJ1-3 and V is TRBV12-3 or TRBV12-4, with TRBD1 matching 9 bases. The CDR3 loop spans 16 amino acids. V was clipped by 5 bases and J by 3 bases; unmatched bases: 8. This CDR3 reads CASSLPTGGHGNTIYF. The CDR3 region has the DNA TGTGCCAGCAGTCTCCCCACAGGGGGCCATGGAAACACCATATATTTT.

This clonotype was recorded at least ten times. CDR3 in DNA: TGTGCCATCAGTGACCTAGCGGATGAGCAGTTCTTC. This translates into CAISDLADEQFF. The J gene is TRBJ2-1, the V gene TRBV10-3; TRBD2 matches 7 bases. The length of the CDR3 is 12 residues. J was trimmed by 8 bases and V by 3 bases; bases with no gene match: 1. Looked up from germline, CDR1 is ENHRY and CDR2 is SYGVKD.

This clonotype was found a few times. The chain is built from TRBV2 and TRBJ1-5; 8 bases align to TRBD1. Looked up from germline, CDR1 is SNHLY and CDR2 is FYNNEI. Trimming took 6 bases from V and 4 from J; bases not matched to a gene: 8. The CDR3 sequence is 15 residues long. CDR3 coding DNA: TGTGCCAGCAGCGAAACAGGGGGTAGGAATCAGCCCCAGCATTTT. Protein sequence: CASSETGGRNQPQHF.

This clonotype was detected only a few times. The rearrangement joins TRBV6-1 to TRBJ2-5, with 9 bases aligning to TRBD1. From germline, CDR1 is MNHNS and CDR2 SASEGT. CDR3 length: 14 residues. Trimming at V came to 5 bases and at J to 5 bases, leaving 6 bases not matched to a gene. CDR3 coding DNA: TGTGCCAGCAGTCCCGGACAGGGGTTGGAGACCCAGTACTTC. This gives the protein CASSPGQGLETQYF.

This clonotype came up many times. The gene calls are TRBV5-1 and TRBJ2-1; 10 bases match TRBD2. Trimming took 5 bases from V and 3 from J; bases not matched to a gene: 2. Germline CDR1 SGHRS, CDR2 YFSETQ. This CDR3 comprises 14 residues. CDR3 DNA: TGCGCCAGCAGGTCTAGCGGGGGCTACAATGAGCAGTTCTTC. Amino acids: CASRSSGGYNEQFF. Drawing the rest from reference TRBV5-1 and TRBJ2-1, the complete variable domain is KAGVTQTPRYLIKTRGQQVTLSCSPISGHRSVSWYQQTPGQGLQFLFEYFSETQRNKGNFPGRFSGRQFSNSRSEMNVSTLELGDSALYLCASRSSGGYNEQFFGPGTRLTVL.

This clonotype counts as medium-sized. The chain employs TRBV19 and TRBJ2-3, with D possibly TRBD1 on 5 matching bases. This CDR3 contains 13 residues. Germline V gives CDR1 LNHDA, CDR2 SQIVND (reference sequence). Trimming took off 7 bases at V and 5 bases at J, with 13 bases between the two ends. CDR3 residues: CASIPQGLDTQYF. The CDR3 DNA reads TGTGCCAGTATCCCCCAGGGTCTAGATACGCAGTATTTT.

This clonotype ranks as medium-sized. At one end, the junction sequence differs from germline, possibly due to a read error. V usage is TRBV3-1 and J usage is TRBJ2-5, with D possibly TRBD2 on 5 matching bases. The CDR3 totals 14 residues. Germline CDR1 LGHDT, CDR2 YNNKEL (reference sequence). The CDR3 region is CASTQVRVGETQYF. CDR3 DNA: TGTGCCAGCACCCAAGTGCGGGTTGGAGAGACCCAGTACTTC.

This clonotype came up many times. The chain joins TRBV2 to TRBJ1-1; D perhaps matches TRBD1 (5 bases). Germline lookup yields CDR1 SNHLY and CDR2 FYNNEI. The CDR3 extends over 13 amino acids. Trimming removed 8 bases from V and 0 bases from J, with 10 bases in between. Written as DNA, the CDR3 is TGTGCCAGCCTACGGGACGTGAACACTGAAGCTTTCTTT. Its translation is CASLRDVNTEAFF.

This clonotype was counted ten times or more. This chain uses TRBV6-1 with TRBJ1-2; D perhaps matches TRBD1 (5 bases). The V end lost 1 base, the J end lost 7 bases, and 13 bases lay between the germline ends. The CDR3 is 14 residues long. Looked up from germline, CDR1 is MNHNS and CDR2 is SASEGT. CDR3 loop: CASSEVVRAAGYTF. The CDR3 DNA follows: TGTGCCAGCAGTGAAGTGGTCAGGGCAGCTGGCTACACCTTC.

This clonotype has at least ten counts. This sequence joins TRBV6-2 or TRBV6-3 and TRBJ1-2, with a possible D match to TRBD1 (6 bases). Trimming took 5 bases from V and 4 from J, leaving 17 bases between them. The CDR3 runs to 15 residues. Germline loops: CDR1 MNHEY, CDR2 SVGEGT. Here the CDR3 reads CASSQTGTKSYGYTF. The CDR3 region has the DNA TGTGCCAGCAGTCAAACCGGGACAAAGAGCTATGGCTACACCTTC.

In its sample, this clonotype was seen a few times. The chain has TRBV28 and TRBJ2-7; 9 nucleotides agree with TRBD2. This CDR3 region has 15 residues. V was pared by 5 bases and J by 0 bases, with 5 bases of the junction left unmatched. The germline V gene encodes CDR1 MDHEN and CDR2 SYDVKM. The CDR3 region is CASSVAGVSSYEQYF. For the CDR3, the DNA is TGTGCCAGCAGTGTAGCGGGAGTGAGCTCCTACGAGCAGTACTTC.

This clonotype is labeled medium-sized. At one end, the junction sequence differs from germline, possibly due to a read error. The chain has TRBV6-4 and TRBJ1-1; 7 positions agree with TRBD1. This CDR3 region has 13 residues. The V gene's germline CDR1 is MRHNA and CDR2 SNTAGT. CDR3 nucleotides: TGTGCCAGCAGAAACCGGGACAGCGAAGAAGTTTTCTTT. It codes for CASRNRDSEEVFF.

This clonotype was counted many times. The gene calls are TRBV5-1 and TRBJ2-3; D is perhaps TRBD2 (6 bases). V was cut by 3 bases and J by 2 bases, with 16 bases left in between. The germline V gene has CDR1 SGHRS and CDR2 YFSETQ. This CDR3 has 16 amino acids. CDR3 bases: TGCGCCAGCAGCTCCCTTGGGAGGCCCTCCACAGATACGCAGTATTTT. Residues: CASSSLGRPSTDTQYF.

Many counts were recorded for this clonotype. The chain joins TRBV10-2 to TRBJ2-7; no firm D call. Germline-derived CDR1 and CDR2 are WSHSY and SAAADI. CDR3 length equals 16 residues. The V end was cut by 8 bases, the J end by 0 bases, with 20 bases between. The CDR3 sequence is CASRYSNPITSYEQYF. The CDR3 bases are TGCGCCAGCCGCTACTCCAACCCAATAACCTCCTACGAGCAGTACTTC.

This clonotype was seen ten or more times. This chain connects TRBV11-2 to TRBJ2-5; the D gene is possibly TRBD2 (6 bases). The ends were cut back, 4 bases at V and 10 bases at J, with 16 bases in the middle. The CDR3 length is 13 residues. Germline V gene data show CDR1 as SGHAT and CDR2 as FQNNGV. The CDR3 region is CASSSRGIGGQYF. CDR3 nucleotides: TGTGCCAGCAGCTCCCGCGGGATTGGGGGCCAGTACTTC.